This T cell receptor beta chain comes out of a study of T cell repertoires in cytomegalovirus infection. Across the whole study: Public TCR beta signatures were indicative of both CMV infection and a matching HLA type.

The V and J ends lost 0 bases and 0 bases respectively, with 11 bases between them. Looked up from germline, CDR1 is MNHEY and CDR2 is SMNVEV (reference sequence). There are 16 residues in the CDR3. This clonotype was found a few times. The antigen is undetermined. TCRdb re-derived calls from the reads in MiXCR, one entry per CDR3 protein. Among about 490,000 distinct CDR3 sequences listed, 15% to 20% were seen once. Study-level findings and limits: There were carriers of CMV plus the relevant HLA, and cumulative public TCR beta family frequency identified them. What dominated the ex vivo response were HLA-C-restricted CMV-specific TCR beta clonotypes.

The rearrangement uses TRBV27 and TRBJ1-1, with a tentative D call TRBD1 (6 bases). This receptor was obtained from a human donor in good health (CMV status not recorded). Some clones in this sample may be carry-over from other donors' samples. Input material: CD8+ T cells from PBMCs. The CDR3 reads CASSLSKGGMNTEAFF. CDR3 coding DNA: TGTGCCAGCAGTTTATCGAAGGGGGGAATGAACACTGAAGCTTTCTTT.